The following is a T cell receptor beta chain sequence with its context. Its cognate antigen is unknown. The CDR3 spans 15 residues. J gave up 3 bases and V 6 bases, and 7 bases lay outside the gene matches. Germline values: CDR1 SGHRS, CDR2 YFSETQ. The primer mix had 60 Vbeta and 13 Jbeta primers. Generated by immunoSEQ multiplex PCR, the TCRdb table keeps only in-frame clones and is missing some. The sample holds roughly 140,000 clones; 82% are singletons and the top ten take approximately 6.1%. These data belong to a study of cytomegalovirus exposure and HLA in healthy donors. Study observations and caveats: In a later analysis, TCR beta V- and J-gene trimming was associated with a missense DCLRE1C variant.

This TCR derives from a man aged 25-40 years in good health and CMV-seropositive. Sequencing was performed on PBMCs. The genes are TRBV5-1 and TRBJ2-1; TRBD2 aligns across 9 bases. In nucleotides, the CDR3 is TGCGCCAGCACCATTAGCGGGAGTAACTACAATGAGCAGTTCTTC. It specifies CASTISGSNYNEQFF. The full variable domain, completed using reference TRBV5-1 and TRBJ2-1, is KAGVTQTPRYLIKTRGQQVTLSCSPISGHRSVSWYQQTPGQGLQFLFEYFSETQRNKGNFPGRFSGRQFSNSRSEMNVSTLELGDSALYLCASTISGSNYNEQFFGPGTRLTVL.